The 3 T cell receptor beta chains given below trace back to one sample, sequenced in a study of shared clonotypes between healthy human individuals. Libraries were prepared by immunoSEQ multiplex PCR; TCRdb keeps only in-frame clonotypes and omits some of them. The sample has roughly 500,000 clones, roughly four fifths seen once; the top ten hold 10% to 15%. Material: PBMCs. The receptor set was obtained from a woman aged 40 to 50 in good health. Some clones in this sample may be carry-over from other donors' samples.

This clone was recorded a few times. CDR3 amino acids: CASSLQLGEQFF. CDR3 DNA: TGTGCCAGCAGCTTACAGCTCGGGGAGCAGTTCTTC. This chain links TRBV7-3 with TRBJ2-1; D is unclear. V lost 2 bases to trimming and J lost 10 bases, with 9 bases between them. The CDR3 has 12 amino acids. CDR1 is SGHTA, CDR2 FQGTGA, per germline.

This chain uses TRBV13 with TRBJ2-5; no definite D call. The CDR3 loop spans 13 amino acids. Per the germline V gene, CDR1 is PRHDT and CDR2 is FYEKMQ (reference sequence). V gave up 0 bases and J gave up 2 bases, with 4 bases separating them. CDR3 loop: CASSLGPQETQYF. DNA for the CDR3: TGTGCCAGCAGCTTAGGCCCTCAAGAGACCCAGTACTTC.

The genes are TRBV13 and TRBJ1-2, with D perhaps matching TRBD1 (6 bases). Germline CDR1 reads PRHDT; CDR2 reads FYEKMQ (reference sequence). The CDR3 totals 15 residues. V was shortened by 5 bases and J by 0 bases, with 13 bases between the two germline ends. Written as DNA, the CDR3 is TGTGCCAGCAGCCGAAAGACAGGACCTAACTATGGCTACACCTTC. Encoded protein: CASSRKTGPNYGYTF.